A selection of T cell receptor beta chains follows, all from one sample in a study of early stage breast cancer tumors. Repertoires were generated with immunoSEQ multiplex PCR, while TCRdb's copy carries only in-frame clones and drops some. The sample comprises some 30,000 clones, 70% to 75% of which are singletons, and around 9.1% rests with the top ten. Sequences were obtained from breast tumor tissue. These receptors came from a person under 45 with breast cancer. Both conserved end residues are part of each CDR3. D genes are given only for firm matches. The listing skips clone size in some rows; elsewhere it reads once, few, many or a size class.

d_call,cdr3_length,v_call,j_call,clone_size,cdr3_aa,cdr3_nt
TRBD2,16,TRBV5-1,TRBJ2-3,NA,CASSPYSGRAVDTQYF,TGCGCCAGCAGCCCCTATAGCGGGAGGGCCGTAGATACGCAGTATTTT
TRBD2,15,TRBV7-2,TRBJ2-1,NA,CASSLTSGRYNEQFF,TGTGCCAGCAGCTTAACTAGCGGAAGATACAATGAGCAGTTCTTC
NA,14,TRBV23-1,TRBJ1-2,few,CASRWPADNYGYTF,TGCGCCAGCCGATGGCCAGCCGATAACTATGGCTACACCTTC
NA,15,TRBV2,TRBJ2-1,NA,CASCVADPSYNEQFF,TGTGCCAGCTGCGTAGCGGATCCTTCCTACAATGAGCAGTTCTTC
TRBD1,15,TRBV7-9,TRBJ1-4,NA,CASSIPTGINEKLFF,TGTGCCAGCAGCATACCGACAGGGATAAATGAAAAACTGTTTTTT
NA,15,TRBV21-1,TRBJ2-7,NA,CASSKALTRTYEQYF,TGTGCCAGCAGCAAAGCTTTGACTCGAACCTACGAGCAGTACTTC
NA,16,TRBV5-4,TRBJ2-1,NA,CASSPPGGSSYNEQFF,TGTGCCAGCAGCCCGCCCGGAGGAAGCTCCTACAATGAGCAGTTCTTC
NA,15,TRBV4-2,TRBJ2-7,NA,CASSQRYSEGNEQYF,TGTGCCAGCAGCCAACGTTATAGTGAGGGGAACGAGCAGTACTTC
NA,14,TRBV7-8,TRBJ1-4,NA,CASSLAGVIEKLFF,TGTGCCAGCAGCTTAGCGGGGGTCATTGAAAAACTGTTTTTT
NA,12,TRBV2,TRBJ1-2,NA,CAEPAVYYGYTF,TGTGCAGAACCGGCAGTCTACTATGGCTACACCTTC
TRBD1,14,TRBV7-8,TRBJ1-1,NA,CASSMQGGNTEAFF,TGTGCCAGCAGCATGCAGGGGGGTAACACTGAAGCTTTCTTT
NA,15,TRBV9,TRBJ1-3,NA,CASSPREGGRNTIYF,TGTGCCAGCAGCCCCCGGGAGGGAGGCCGAAACACCATATATTTT
TRBD2,14,TRBV2,TRBJ2-7,NA,CASSLGREGYEQYF,TGTGCCAGCAGCCTGGGGCGGGAGGGCTACGAGCAGTACTTC
NA,14,TRBV5-5,TRBJ2-7,NA,CASSPPWGRDEQYF,TGTGCCAGCAGCCCCCCGTGGGGCCGCGACGAGCAGTACTTC
NA,13,TRBV7-6,TRBJ1-5,NA,CASSLDGYQPQHF,TGTGCCAGCAGCTTAGACGGTTATCAGCCCCAGCATTTT
NA,12,TRBV7-2,TRBJ2-3,NA,CASSPPTDTQYF,TGTGCCAGCAGCCCCCCAACAGATACGCAGTATTTT
TRBD1,14,TRBV6-1,TRBJ1-1,NA,CASSVGQGNTEAFF,TGTGCCAGCAGTGTTGGACAGGGGAACACTGAAGCTTTCTTT
NA,15,TRBV6-6,TRBJ1-5,NA,CASSLWGGSNQPQHF,TGTGCCAGCAGCCTATGGGGCGGTTCCAATCAGCCCCAGCATTTT
TRBD1,15,TRBV7-9,TRBJ2-1,NA,CASSSGQGSIDEQFF,TGTGCCAGCAGCTCGGGACAGGGTAGTATCGATGAGCAGTTCTTC
NA,17,TRBV11-2,TRBJ1-1,few,CASSRQPSLPMNTEAFF,TGTGCCAGCAGCCGACAGCCCTCGCTTCCTATGAACACTGAAGCTTTCTTT
NA,15,TRBV4-2,TRBJ2-7,NA,CASSQTRGSSYEQYF,TGTGCCAGCAGCCAAACGAGGGGGAGCTCCTACGAGCAGTACTTC
TRBD1,14,TRBV18,TRBJ2-2,NA,CASSPGQATGELFF,TGTGCCAGCTCACCGGGACAGGCCACCGGGGAGCTGTTTTTT
NA,12,TRBV18,TRBJ2-3,NA,CASSPSTDTQYF,TGTGCCAGCTCCCCCAGCACAGATACGCAGTATTTT
TRBD1,13,TRBV30,TRBJ1-1,NA,CAWRGQPNTEAFF,TGTGCCTGGAGGGGACAGCCAAACACTGAAGCTTTCTTT
TRBD1,15,TRBV27,TRBJ2-7,NA,CASSLSGQGAYEQYF,TGTGCCAGCAGTTTATCGGGACAGGGGGCCTACGAGCAGTACTTC
TRBD2,17,TRBV18,TRBJ2-7,few,CASSPFGTSGSTHEQYF,TGTGCCAGCTCACCATTTGGGACTAGCGGGAGTACCCACGAGCAGTACTTC
NA,15,TRBV2,TRBJ1-2,NA,CASSPQGAGNYGYTF,TGTGCCAGCAGTCCACAAGGGGCAGGGAACTATGGCTACACCTTC
TRBD1,15,TRBV7-2,TRBJ2-7,NA,CASSWGQGAFYEQYF,TGTGCCAGCAGCTGGGGACAGGGGGCGTTCTACGAGCAGTACTTC
TRBD2,15,TRBV7-2,TRBJ2-7,few,CASSSGLAGSYEQYF,TGTGCCAGCAGCTCGGGACTAGCGGGTTCCTACGAGCAGTACTTC
NA,11,TRBV20-1,TRBJ1-2,NA,CSASIGREYTF,TGCAGTGCTAGCATCGGCAGGGAGTACACCTTC
NA,11,TRBV20-1,TRBJ1-4,few,CSAVVGEKLFF,TGCAGTGCTGTTGTAGGGGAAAAACTGTTTTTT
TRBD2,17,TRBV7-3,TRBJ2-1,NA,CASSRGGTSGFYNEQFF,TGTGCCAGCAGCCGAGGTGGAACTAGCGGGTTCTACAATGAGCAGTTCTTC
TRBD2,16,TRBV30,TRBJ2-7,NA,CAWRPYSGSDRWEQYF,TGTGCCTGGAGGCCTTATAGCGGGAGTGATAGGTGGGAGCAGTACTTC
NA,14,TRBV5-1,TRBJ2-1,NA,CASSLANLENEQFF,TGCGCCAGCAGCTTGGCCAATCTGGAGAATGAGCAGTTCTTC
NA,11,TRBV2,TRBJ1-1,once,CASSFNTEAFF,TGTGCCAGCAGTTTTAACACTGAAGCTTTCTTT
NA,16,TRBV27,TRBJ1-1,NA,CASSHPRTGMNTEAFF,TGTGCCAGCAGTCACCCTAGGACGGGGATGAACACTGAAGCTTTCTTT
TRBD2,16,TRBV7-3,TRBJ2-1,NA,CASSADVSGRYNEQFF,TGTGCCAGCAGCGCCGACGTAAGCGGGAGATACAATGAGCAGTTCTTC
TRBD2,17,TRBV2,TRBJ2-3,NA,CASSQRSGAGQLVTQYF,TGTGCCAGCAGCCAGAGGAGCGGGGCTGGGCAATTAGTTACGCAGTATTTT
NA,15,TRBV19,TRBJ2-5,once,CASHPHGREQETQYF,TGTGCCAGTCACCCCCACGGAAGGGAGCAAGAGACCCAGTACTTC
NA,11,TRBV11-2,TRBJ2-3,NA,CASSLEGTQYF,TGTGCCAGCAGCTTAGAGGGTACGCAGTATTTT
TRBD2,17,TRBV7-9,TRBJ2-1,NA,CASSLEPGLGLGNEQFF,TGTGCCAGCAGCTTAGAACCGGGACTAGGGCTCGGGAATGAGCAGTTCTTC
NA,15,TRBV7-2,TRBJ2-2,NA,CASSLAGQYTGELFF,TGTGCCAGCAGCTTAGCCGGCCAGTACACCGGGGAGCTGTTTTTT
NA,14,TRBV6-1,TRBJ1-5,NA,CASTQRGTLQPQHF,TGTGCCAGCACCCAGAGGGGGACGCTTCAGCCCCAGCATTTT
TRBD1,15,TRBV5-5,TRBJ2-1,NA,CASSLRGQGNNEQFF,TGTGCCAGCAGCTTGAGGGGACAGGGGAACAATGAGCAGTTCTTC
NA,12,TRBV19,TRBJ2-3,NA,CASSIGTDRQYF,TGTGCCAGTAGTATAGGGACAGATAGGCAGTATTTT
NA,12,TRBV7-9,TRBJ2-7,NA,CASSLWPDEQYF,TGTGCCAGCAGCTTATGGCCAGACGAGCAGTACTTC
NA,12,TRBV7-9,TRBJ2-7,few,CASSLTYYEQYF,TGTGCCAGCAGCTTAACGTACTACGAGCAGTACTTC
NA,13,TRBV19,TRBJ1-6,NA,CATSGTLNSPLHF,TGTGCCACCTCCGGGACACTTAATTCACCCCTCCACTTT
NA,12,TRBV2,TRBJ2-5,NA,CASSEDRETQYF,TGTGCCAGCAGTGAAGACAGAGAGACCCAGTACTTC
NA,16,TRBV6-6,TRBJ1-3,NA,CASSYSPQGSGNTIYF,TGTGCCAGCAGTTACTCCCCGCAGGGGTCTGGAAACACCATATATTTT
TRBD2,16,TRBV4-3,TRBJ2-3,NA,CASSQATSGYTDTQYF,TGCGCCAGCAGCCAAGCGACTAGCGGATATACCGATACGCAGTATTTT
TRBD1,17,TRBV14,TRBJ1-1,NA,CASSRHLGTGGYTEAFF,TGTGCCAGCAGCCGCCACCTCGGGACAGGGGGCTACACTGAAGCTTTCTTT
NA,11,TRBV10-3,TRBJ2-7,few,CAISNYGDQYF,TGTGCCATCAGTAACTACGGAGATCAGTACTTC